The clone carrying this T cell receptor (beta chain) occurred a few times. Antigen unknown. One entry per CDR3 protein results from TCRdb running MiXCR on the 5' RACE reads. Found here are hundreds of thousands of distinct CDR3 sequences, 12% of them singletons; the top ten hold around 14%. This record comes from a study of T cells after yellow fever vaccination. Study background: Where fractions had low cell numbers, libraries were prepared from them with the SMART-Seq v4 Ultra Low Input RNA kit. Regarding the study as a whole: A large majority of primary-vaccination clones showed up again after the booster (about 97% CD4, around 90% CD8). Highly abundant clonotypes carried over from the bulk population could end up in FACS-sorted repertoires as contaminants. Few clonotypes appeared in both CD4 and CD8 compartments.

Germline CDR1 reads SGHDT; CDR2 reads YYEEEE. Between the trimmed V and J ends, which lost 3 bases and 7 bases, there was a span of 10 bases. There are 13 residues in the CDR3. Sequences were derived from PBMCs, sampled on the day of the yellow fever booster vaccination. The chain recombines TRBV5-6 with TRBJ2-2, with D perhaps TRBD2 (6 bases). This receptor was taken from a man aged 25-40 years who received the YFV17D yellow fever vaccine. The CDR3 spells CASSSRGNGELFF. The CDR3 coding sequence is TGTGCCAGCAGCTCTCGGGGGAACGGGGAGCTGTTTTTT.